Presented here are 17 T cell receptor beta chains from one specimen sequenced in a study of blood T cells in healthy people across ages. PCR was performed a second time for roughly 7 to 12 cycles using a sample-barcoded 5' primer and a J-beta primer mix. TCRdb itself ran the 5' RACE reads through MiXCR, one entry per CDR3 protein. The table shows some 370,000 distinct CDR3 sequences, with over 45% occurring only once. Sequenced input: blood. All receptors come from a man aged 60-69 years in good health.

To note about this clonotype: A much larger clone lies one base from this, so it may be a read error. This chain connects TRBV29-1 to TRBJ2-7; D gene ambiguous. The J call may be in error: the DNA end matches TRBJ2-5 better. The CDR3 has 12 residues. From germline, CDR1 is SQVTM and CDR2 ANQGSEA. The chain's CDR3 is CSVAVGSETQYF. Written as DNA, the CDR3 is TGCAGCGTTGCGGTAGGGTCAGAGACCCAGTACTTC.

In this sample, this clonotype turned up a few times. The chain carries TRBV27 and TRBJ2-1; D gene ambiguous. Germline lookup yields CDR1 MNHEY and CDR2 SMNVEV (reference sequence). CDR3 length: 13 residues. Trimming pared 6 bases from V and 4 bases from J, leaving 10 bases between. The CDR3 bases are TGTGCCAGCAGGCAAGTCTTGTACAATGAGCAGTTCTTC. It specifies CASRQVLYNEQFF.

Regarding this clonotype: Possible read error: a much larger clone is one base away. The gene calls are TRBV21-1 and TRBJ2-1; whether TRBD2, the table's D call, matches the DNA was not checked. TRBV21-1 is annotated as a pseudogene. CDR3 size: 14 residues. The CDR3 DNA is TGTGCCAGCACCCCGGGACCAGAATGTTATGAGCAGTTCTTC. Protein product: CASTPGPECYEQFF.

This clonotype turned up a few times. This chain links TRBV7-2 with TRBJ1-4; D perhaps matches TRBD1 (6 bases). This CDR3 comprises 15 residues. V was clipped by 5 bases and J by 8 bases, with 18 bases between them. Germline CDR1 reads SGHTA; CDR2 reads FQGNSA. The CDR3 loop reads CASSPARGAGEKLFF. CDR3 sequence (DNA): TGTGCCAGCAGCCCCGCGCGGGGGGCAGGAGAAAAACTGTTTTTT.

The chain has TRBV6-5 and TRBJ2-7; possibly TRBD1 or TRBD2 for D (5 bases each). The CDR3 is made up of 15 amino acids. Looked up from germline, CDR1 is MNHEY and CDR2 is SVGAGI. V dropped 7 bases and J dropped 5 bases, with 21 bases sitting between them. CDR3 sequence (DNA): TGTGCCAGCACCCCAACTGCGGGTTGGGGCCACGAGCAGTACTTC. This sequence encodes CASTPTAGWGHEQYF.

For the CDR3, the DNA is TGCGCCAGCAGCGTACAGGGGGCGAACAATGAGCAGTTCTTC. This encodes CASSVQGANNEQFF. The rearrangement joins TRBV5-1 to TRBJ2-1; 9 nucleotides align to TRBD1. V lost 4 bases and J lost 5; bases outside the gene matches: 4. The CDR3 consists of 14 residues. Germline CDR1 and CDR2: SGHRS and YFSETQ. Looking up the rest from reference TRBV5-1 and TRBJ2-1 gives the full variable domain: KAGVTQTPRYLIKTRGQQVTLSCSPISGHRSVSWYQQTPGQGLQFLFEYFSETQRNKGNFPGRFSGRQFSNSRSEMNVSTLELGDSALYLCASSVQGANNEQFFGPGTRLTVL.

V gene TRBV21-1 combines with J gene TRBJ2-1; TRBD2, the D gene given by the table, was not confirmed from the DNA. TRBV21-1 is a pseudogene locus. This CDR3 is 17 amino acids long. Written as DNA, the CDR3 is TGTGCCAGCAGCAAAGACTGCGAGCGGGGGGGCCACGATGAGCAGTTCTTC. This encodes CASSKDCERGGHDEQFF.

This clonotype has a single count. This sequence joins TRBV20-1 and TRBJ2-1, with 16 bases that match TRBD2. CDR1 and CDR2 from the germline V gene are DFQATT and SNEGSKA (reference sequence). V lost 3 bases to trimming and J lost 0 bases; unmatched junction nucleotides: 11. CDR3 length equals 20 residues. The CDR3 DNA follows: TGCAGTGCTAGTGCCACCCCGGGACTAGCGGGAGGGCCCTCCTACAATGAGCAGTTCTTC. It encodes CSASATPGLAGGPSYNEQFF.

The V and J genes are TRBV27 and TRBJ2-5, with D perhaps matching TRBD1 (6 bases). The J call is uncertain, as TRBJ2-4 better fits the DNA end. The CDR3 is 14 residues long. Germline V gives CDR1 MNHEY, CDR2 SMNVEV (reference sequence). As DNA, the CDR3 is TGTGCCAGCAGTTCGTACAGGGCTCCAAACATTCAGTACTTC. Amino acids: CASSSYRAPNIQYF.

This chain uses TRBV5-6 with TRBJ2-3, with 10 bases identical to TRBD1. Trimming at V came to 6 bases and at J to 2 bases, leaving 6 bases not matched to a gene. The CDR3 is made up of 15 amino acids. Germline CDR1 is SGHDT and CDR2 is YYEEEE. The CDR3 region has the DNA TGTGCCAGCACCCGGACAGGGGGGACCACAGATACGCAGTATTTT. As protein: CASTRTGGTTDTQYF.

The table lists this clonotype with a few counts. In nucleotides, the CDR3 is TGCAGCGTTGAAGTGACTAGCGGGAGCTACGAGCAGTACTTC. Its protein is CSVEVTSGSYEQYF. The V gene is TRBV29-1, the J gene TRBJ2-7, with TRBD2 matching 12 bases. J lost 3 bases, V lost 1 base, and 1 base had no gene match. The germline CDR1 and CDR2 sequences are SQVTM and ANQGSEA. The CDR3 has 14 amino acids.

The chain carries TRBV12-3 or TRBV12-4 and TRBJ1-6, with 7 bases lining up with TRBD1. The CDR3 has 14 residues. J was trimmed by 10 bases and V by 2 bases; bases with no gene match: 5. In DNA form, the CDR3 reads TGTGCCAGCAGTTTAAACAGGGGAGGATCACCCCTCCACTTT. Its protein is CASSLNRGGSPLHF.

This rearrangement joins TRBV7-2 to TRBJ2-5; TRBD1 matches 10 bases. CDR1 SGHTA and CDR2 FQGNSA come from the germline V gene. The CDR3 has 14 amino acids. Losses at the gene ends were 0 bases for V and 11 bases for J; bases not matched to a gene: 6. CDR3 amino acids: CASSLADRGGGQYF. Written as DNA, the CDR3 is TGTGCCAGCAGCTTAGCGGACAGGGGGGGTGGGCAGTACTTC.

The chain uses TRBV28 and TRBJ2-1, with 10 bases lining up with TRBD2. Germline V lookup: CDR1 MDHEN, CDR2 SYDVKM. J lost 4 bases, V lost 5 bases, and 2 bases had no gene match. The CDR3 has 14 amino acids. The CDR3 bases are TGTGCCAGCAGTCTAGCGGGAGTTTACAATGAGCAGTTCTTC. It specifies CASSLAGVYNEQFF.

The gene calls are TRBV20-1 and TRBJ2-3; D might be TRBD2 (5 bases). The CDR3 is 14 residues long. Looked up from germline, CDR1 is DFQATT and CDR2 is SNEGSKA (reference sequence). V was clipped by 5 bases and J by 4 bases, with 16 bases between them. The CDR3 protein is CSAWPGFSPDTQYF. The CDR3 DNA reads TGCAGTGCTTGGCCGGGATTCTCCCCAGATACGCAGTATTTT.

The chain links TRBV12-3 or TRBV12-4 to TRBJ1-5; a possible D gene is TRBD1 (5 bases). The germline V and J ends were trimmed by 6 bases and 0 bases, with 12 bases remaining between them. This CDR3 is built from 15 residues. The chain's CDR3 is CASRQTADSNQPQHF. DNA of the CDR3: TGTGCCAGCAGGCAGACAGCCGATAGCAATCAGCCCCAGCATTTT.

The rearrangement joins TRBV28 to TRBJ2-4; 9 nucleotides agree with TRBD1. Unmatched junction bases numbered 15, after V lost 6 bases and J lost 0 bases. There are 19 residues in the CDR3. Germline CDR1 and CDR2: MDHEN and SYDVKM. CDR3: CASSLGTGRGGGAKNIQYF. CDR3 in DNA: TGTGCCAGCAGCCTAGGGACAGGGAGAGGTGGTGGAGCCAAAAACATTCAGTACTTC.